The 30 T cell receptor beta chains presented below share a single source sample, sequenced in a study of regulatory T cells in long-lasting Graves disease. Time point specified: newly diagnosed GD, antithyroid drugs for less than 3 months. Scientists built the TCR library using RNA that was extracted from PBMCs. Through Arm-PCR of CDR3 regions and iRepertoire HTBI primers, TCR beta libraries were built. Each CDR3 protein gets one entry after TCRdb re-called the multiplex PCR reads with MiXCR. This sample has about 540,000 distinct CDR3 sequences, with about 13% found just once. In addition, the sample was reused for a study of T cells in Graves' hyperthyroidism and ophthalmopathy.

The sample was peripheral blood mononuclear cells (PBMCs), taken at new diagnosis, from a patient treated with antithyroid drugs. Source of these receptors: a man aged 25-45 years with Graves disease.

The gene calls are TRBV30 and TRBJ2-3, with TRBD1 matching 9 bases. V gave up 4 bases and J gave up 1 base; unmatched junction bases: 3. CDR3 length: 14 residues. Germline CDR1 GTSNPN, CDR2 SVGIG (reference sequence). CDR3 in amino acids: CAWKRDRGTDTQYF. The CDR3 coding sequence is TGTGCCTGGAAACGGGACAGGGGCACAGATACGCAGTATTTT.

Regarding this clonotype: A single base separates this from a much larger clone, so it may be a read error. The genes are TRBV20-1 and TRBJ2-3; D unclear. CDR1 and CDR2 (germline): DFQATT, SNEGSKA (reference sequence). The CDR3 length is 12 residues. The CDR3 region is CSAPVVHTEASF. The CDR3 nucleotides read TGCAGTGCCCCGGTTGTGCACACTGAAGCTTCCTTT.

The chain is built from TRBV11-2 and TRBJ2-1; possible D gene TRBD2, 5 bases. Trimming took off 5 bases at V and 0 bases at J, with 20 bases between the two ends. CDR3 length: 18 amino acids. Germline CDR1 reads SGHAT; CDR2 reads FQNNGV. The CDR3 region is CASSPRGYSGGSYNEQFF. The CDR3 DNA follows: TGTGCCAGCAGCCCCCGAGGGTACAGCGGTGGCTCCTACAATGAGCAGTTCTTC. The whole variable domain, remainder taken from reference TRBV11-2 and TRBJ2-1, is EAGVAQSPRYKIIEKRQSVAFWCNPISGHATLYWYQQILGQGPKLLIQFQNNGVVDDSQLPKDRFSAERLKGVDSTLKIQPAKLEDSAVYLCASSPRGYSGGSYNEQFFGPGTRLTVL.

In this sample, this clonotype turned up many times. The gene calls are TRBV5-5 and TRBJ1-1; D perhaps matches TRBD1 (6 bases). Trimming stripped 4 bases from V and 1 base from J, with 14 bases between. Germline lookup yields CDR1 SGHKS and CDR2 YYEKEE (reference sequence). This CDR3 has 15 amino acids. DNA of the CDR3: TGTGCCAGCAGCGTAACGGGACAACAGAACACTGAAGCTTTCTTT. Translating it yields CASSVTGQQNTEAFF.

This clonotype showed up just a few times. The rearrangement uses TRBV7-9 and TRBJ2-5; 9 positions match TRBD2. The CDR3 totals 16 residues. Germline V gene data show CDR1 as SEHNR and CDR2 as FQNEAQ (reference sequence). The junction had 10 bases not matched to a gene; V was cut back by 4 bases and J by 4 bases. CDR3 protein: CASSSRGLAGTETQYF. CDR3 DNA sequence: TGTGCCAGCAGCTCAAGAGGTCTAGCGGGAACAGAGACCCAGTACTTC.

This clonotype was seen more than once but under ten times. The rearrangement links TRBV7-8 to TRBJ1-2; a weak D match, TRBD1 (6 bases). Germline values: CDR1 SGHVS, CDR2 FQNEAQ. The CDR3 is 14 amino acids. Trimming pared 4 bases from V and 5 bases from J, leaving 14 bases between. The CDR3 spells CASSSREGVYGYTF. As DNA, the CDR3 is TGTGCCAGCAGCTCCCGGGAGGGGGTATATGGCTACACCTTC.

This clonotype was seen ten or more times. The gene calls are TRBV27 and TRBJ2-7; D gene ambiguous. Per germline, CDR1 MNHEY and CDR2 SMNVEV (reference sequence). V lost 3 bases, J lost 2 bases, and 14 bases lay in between. The CDR3 contains 15 residues. CDR3 DNA sequence: TGTGCCAGCAGTTTCCGAGCAGAAGAAACCTACGAGCAGTACTTC. This sequence encodes CASSFRAEETYEQYF.

The rearrangement joins TRBV20-1 to TRBJ2-3; D ambiguous. CDR1 is DFQATT, CDR2 SNEGSKA, per germline (reference sequence). The CDR3 length is 12 residues. The V end lost 3 bases, the J end lost 2 bases, and 6 bases lay between the germline ends. The CDR3 is CSASQDTDTQYF. DNA for the CDR3: TGCAGTGCTAGTCAGGACACAGATACGCAGTATTTT.

About this clonotype itself: With a much larger clone just one base away, this may be a read error. The J gene is TRBJ2-1, the V gene TRBV7-8; 8 bases agree with TRBD1. The CDR3 runs to 17 residues. V shed 1 base, J shed 2 bases, and the junction held 7 bases outside the gene matches. Germline V gene data show CDR1 as SGHVS and CDR2 as FQNEAQ. The CDR3 loop is CASSLGGRGHPYNEQFF. The CDR3 nucleotides read TGTGCCAGCAGCTTAGGGGGCAGGGGGCACCCCTACAATGAGCAGTTCTTC. Variable domain in full (rest from reference TRBV7-8 and TRBJ2-1): GAGVSQSPRYKVAKRGQDVALRCDPISGHVSLFWYQQALGQGPEFLTYFQNEAQLDKSGLPSDRFFAERPEGSVSTLKIQRTQQEDSAVYLCASSLGGRGHPYNEQFFGPGTRLTVL.

As regards this clonotype: A much larger clonotype is one base distant, so this may be a read error. It is likely a read error, because the conserved phenylalanine at the end of the CDR3 is missing. V and J are TRBV10-3 and TRBJ1-1; D uncertain. V dropped 3 bases and J dropped 0 bases, with 8 bases sitting between them. The CDR3 runs to 14 residues. CDR1 and CDR2 from the germline V gene are ENHRY and SYGVKD. The CDR3 sequence is CAISDVYLNTEAFL. The CDR3 DNA sequence: TGTGCCATCAGTGATGTCTACTTGAACACTGAAGCTTTCCTT.

This clonotype was counted ten times or more. The chain combines TRBV20-1 with TRBJ2-1; 8 bases agree with TRBD2. Trimming at V came to 0 bases and at J to 0 bases, leaving 4 bases not matched to a gene. This CDR3 has 16 amino acids. From germline, CDR1 is DFQATT and CDR2 SNEGSKA (reference sequence). The DNA of the CDR3 is TGCAGTGCTAGAGATAGCGGGACGAGCTCCTACAATGAGCAGTTCTTC. This gives the protein CSARDSGTSSYNEQFF.

This clonotype has at least ten counts. The chain uses TRBV24-1 and TRBJ2-3, with D unresolved. Germline loops: CDR1 KGHDR, CDR2 SFDVKD. The ends were cut back, 7 bases at V and 0 bases at J, with 4 bases in the middle. The CDR3 has 12 amino acids. The CDR3 nucleotides read TGTGCCACCAGCTCTAGCACAGATACGCAGTATTTT. Encoded protein: CATSSSTDTQYF.

This clonotype was observed many times. This chain uses TRBV18 with TRBJ1-1; D remains ambiguous. Germline CDR1 KGHSH, CDR2 LQKENI. V lost 6 bases to trimming and J lost 5 bases, with 19 bases between them. The CDR3 runs 15 residues. The CDR3: CASSPSDGVNTEAFF. In DNA, the CDR3 is TGTGCCAGCTCCCCCTCCGATGGAGTTAATACTGAAGCTTTCTTT.

This clonotype was counted at least ten times. The chain links TRBV12-3 or TRBV12-4 to TRBJ1-3; D is possibly TRBD1 (6 bases). Trimming removed 5 bases from V and 4 bases from J, with 12 bases in between. The CDR3 runs to 14 residues. Written as DNA, the CDR3 is TGTGCCAGCAGTCCACAGGGTACGGGAAACACCATATATTTT. As protein: CASSPQGTGNTIYF.

Comments on this clonotype: This may be a read error, as it is one base from a much larger clone. Since the CDR3 does not end with the conserved phenylalanine or tryptophan, this likely comes from a read error. The V gene is TRBV6-2 or TRBV6-3, the J gene TRBJ2-1; weak D call: TRBD1 (6 bases). V lost 8 bases and J lost 5, with 16 bases in between. Germline CDR1 and CDR2: MNHEY and SVGEGT. The CDR3 is 14 residues long. The CDR3 DNA reads as TGTGCCAGCGTGAGTGCAGGGGCGGACAATGAGCAGTTCCTC. Its protein is CASVSAGADNEQFL.

V gene TRBV24-1 combines with J gene TRBJ2-7; 14 nucleotides line up with TRBD2. Germline V gene sequence: CDR1 KGHDR, CDR2 SFDVKD. The CDR3 spans 15 residues. The V segment lost 10 bases and the J segment 4 bases; nucleotides outside the gene matches: 8. The CDR3 loop is CATVGTSGGLYEQYF. The CDR3 nucleotides are TGTGCCACTGTGGGGACTAGCGGGGGACTTTACGAGCAGTACTTC.

This clonotype was observed at least ten times. This chain connects TRBV20-1 to TRBJ2-5; TRBD1 agrees at 8 bases. Germline CDR1 is DFQATT and CDR2 is SNEGSKA (reference sequence). Trimming at V came to 1 base and at J to 2 bases, leaving 6 bases not matched to a gene. CDR3 length: 15 residues. The DNA for the CDR3 is TGCAGTGCTAGAGCAGGGGGCGCAAGGCAAGAGACCCAGTACTTC. It specifies CSARAGGARQETQYF.

The rearrangement links TRBV25-1 to TRBJ1-5; 9 bases agree with TRBD1. This CDR3 has 19 amino acids. Germline loops: CDR1 MGHDK, CDR2 SYGVNS. The J segment lost 2 bases and the V segment lost 1 base, leaving 12 bases of the junction unmatched. Here the CDR3 DNA reads TGTGCCAGCAGTGAATTTCTGGACAGGGGTTCCTCGGGCAATCAGCCCCAGCATTTT. Translation gives CASSEFLDRGSSGNQPQHF. Full variable domain (remainder filled in from reference TRBV25-1 and TRBJ1-5): EADIYQTPRYLVIGTGKKITLECSQTMGHDKMYWYQQDPGMELHLIHYSYGVNSTEKGDLSSESTVSRIRTEHFPLTLESARPSHTSQYLCASSEFLDRGSSGNQPQHFGDGTRLSIL.

To note about this clonotype: It differs at one base from a far larger clone, so likely a read error. The chain has TRBV27 and TRBJ2-5; 11 nucleotides align to TRBD2. The ends lost 6 bases at V and 11 bases at J; junction bases unmatched: 14. CDR1 MNHEY and CDR2 SMNVEV come from the germline V gene (reference sequence). The CDR3 covers 15 residues. This CDR3 reads CASSRSGRALSEQYF. The CDR3 DNA reads TGTGCCAGCAGCCGTAGCGGGAGGGCCCTTAGTGAGCAGTACTTC.

In this sample, this clonotype turned up many times. The CDR3 DNA is TGTGCCTGGAGTATTAGTGCTTTTCATCAGCCCCAGCATTTT. This sequence encodes CAWSISAFHQPQHF. The chain carries TRBV30 and TRBJ1-5; D gene uncertain. The CDR3 is made up of 14 amino acids. V lost 2 bases and J 5 bases, leaving 13 bases between the germline ends. Germline V gene lookup returns CDR1 GTSNPN and CDR2 SVGIG (reference sequence).

This clonotype was counted between two and nine times. This chain joins TRBV7-2 and TRBJ1-6, with D uncertain. This CDR3 is built from 13 residues. Trimming cost V 5 bases and J 3 bases, with 5 bases left between them. The V gene's germline CDR1 is SGHTA and CDR2 FQGNSA. As DNA, the CDR3 is TGTGCCAGCAGCCAACTCTATAATTCACCCCTCCACTTT. This sequence encodes CASSQLYNSPLHF.

This clonotype was detected ten times or more. The gene calls are TRBV19 and TRBJ2-7; 7 positions match TRBD2. Looked up from germline, CDR1 is LNHDA and CDR2 is SQIVND (reference sequence). The trim removed 5 bases at V and 2 bases at J, leaving 6 bases unmatched. The CDR3 length is 14 residues. CDR3 region: CASSPAGATYEQYF. For the CDR3, the DNA is TGTGCCAGTAGTCCGGCGGGAGCGACCTACGAGCAGTACTTC.

This clonotype was found a few times. The V call is TRBV3-1, the J call TRBJ2-7, with D perhaps TRBD2 (5 bases). The CDR3 consists of 14 residues. With 6 bases removed from V and 5 bases from J, the gap between germline ends came to 17 bases. In germline, CDR1 is LGHDT, CDR2 YNNKEL (reference sequence). CDR3 in amino acids: CASSHARESDEQYF. CDR3 in DNA: TGTGCCAGCAGTCACGCAAGGGAGAGCGACGAGCAGTACTTC.

On this clonotype itself: The junction differs from germline at one of its ends, possibly a read error. The chain couples TRBV9 to TRBJ2-2; D not certain. Germline V CDR1 and CDR2: SGDLS, YYNGEE. The CDR3 is 13 amino acids. The DNA of the CDR3 is TGTGCCAGCAGGCCGACCAACAACGGGGAGCTGTTTTTT. Translating it yields CASRPTNNGELFF.

This clonotype was counted ten times or more. The chain has TRBV10-3 and TRBJ1-1, with TRBD1 matching 7 bases. Germline-derived CDR1 and CDR2 are ENHRY and SYGVKD. There are 11 residues in the CDR3. The V segment lost 10 bases and the J segment 11 bases; nucleotides outside the gene matches: 10. This CDR3 reads CATTTGNDAFF. The CDR3 DNA reads as TGTGCCACCACGACAGGGAACGATGCTTTCTTT.

This clonotype has more than one count but fewer than ten. The chain joins TRBV3-1 to TRBJ1-2; D not resolved. Per the germline V gene, CDR1 is LGHDT and CDR2 is YNNKEL (reference sequence). The CDR3 has 12 amino acids. Deletions cut 6 bases from V and 6 bases from J, with 11 bases between. The CDR3 spells CASSITDNGYTF. The CDR3 DNA sequence: TGTGCCAGCAGTATTACGGATAATGGCTACACCTTC. Drawing the rest from reference TRBV3-1 and TRBJ1-2, the complete variable domain is DTAVSQTPKYLVTQMGNDKSIKCEQNLGHDTMYWYKQDSKKFLKIMFSYNNKELIINETVPNRFSPKSPDKAHLNLHINSLELGDSAVYFCASSITDNGYTFGSGTRLTVV.

This clonotype came up a few times. Without the conserved terminal phenylalanine or tryptophan, this CDR3 likely stems from a read error. This rearrangement joins TRBV27 to TRBJ2-1; D is uncertain. In germline, CDR1 is MNHEY, CDR2 SMNVEV (reference sequence). The germline V and J ends were trimmed by 2 bases and 6 bases, with 11 bases remaining between them. The CDR3 is made up of 14 amino acids. In nucleotides, the CDR3 is TGTGCCAGCAGTTTAACGGGTATCTCCAATGAGCAGTTCCTC. It encodes CASSLTGISNEQFL.

In its sample, this clonotype was seen many times. This chain connects TRBV2 to TRBJ2-7; perhaps D is TRBD1 or TRBD2 (6 bases each). V dropped 5 bases and J dropped 2 bases, with 16 bases sitting between them. The CDR3 has 15 residues. Per germline, CDR1 SNHLY and CDR2 FYNNEI. This CDR3 reads CASSPNTGRTYEQYF. The CDR3 bases are TGTGCCAGCAGTCCCAACACAGGGAGGACCTACGAGCAGTACTTC.

This clonotype was detected ten times or more. The gene calls are TRBV20-1 and TRBJ1-5, with TRBD1 identical over 12 bases. Germline V lookup: CDR1 DFQATT, CDR2 SNEGSKA (reference sequence). The CDR3 is 15 amino acids. Trimming took 1 base from V and 6 from J; bases not matched to a gene: 4. CDR3 sequence reads: CSARASGQGAQPQHF. CDR3 coding DNA: TGCAGTGCTAGAGCTTCGGGACAGGGGGCTCAGCCCCAGCATTTT.

This chain uses TRBV5-6 with TRBJ2-2; D not certain. The V gene's germline CDR1 is SGHDT and CDR2 YYEEEE. CDR3 length: 16 amino acids. Between the trimmed V and J ends, which lost 3 bases and 0 bases, there was a span of 12 bases. This CDR3 reads CASSWLVGPNTGELFF. The CDR3 nucleotides are TGTGCCAGCAGCTGGCTAGTAGGTCCGAACACCGGGGAGCTGTTTTTT.